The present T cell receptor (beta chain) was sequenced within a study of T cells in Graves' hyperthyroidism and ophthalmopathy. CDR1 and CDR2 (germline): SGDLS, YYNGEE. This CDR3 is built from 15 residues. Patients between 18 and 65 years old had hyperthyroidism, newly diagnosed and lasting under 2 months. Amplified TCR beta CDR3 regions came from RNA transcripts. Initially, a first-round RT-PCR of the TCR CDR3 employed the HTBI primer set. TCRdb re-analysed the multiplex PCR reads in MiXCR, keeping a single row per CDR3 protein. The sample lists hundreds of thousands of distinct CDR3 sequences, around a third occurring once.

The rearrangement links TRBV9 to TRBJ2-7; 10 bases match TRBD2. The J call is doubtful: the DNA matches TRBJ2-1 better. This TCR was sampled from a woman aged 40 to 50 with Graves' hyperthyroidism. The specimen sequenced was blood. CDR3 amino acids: CASSRGTSVDNEQFF. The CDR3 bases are TGTGCCAGCAGTCGCGGGACTAGCGTCGACAATGAGCAGTTCTTC.